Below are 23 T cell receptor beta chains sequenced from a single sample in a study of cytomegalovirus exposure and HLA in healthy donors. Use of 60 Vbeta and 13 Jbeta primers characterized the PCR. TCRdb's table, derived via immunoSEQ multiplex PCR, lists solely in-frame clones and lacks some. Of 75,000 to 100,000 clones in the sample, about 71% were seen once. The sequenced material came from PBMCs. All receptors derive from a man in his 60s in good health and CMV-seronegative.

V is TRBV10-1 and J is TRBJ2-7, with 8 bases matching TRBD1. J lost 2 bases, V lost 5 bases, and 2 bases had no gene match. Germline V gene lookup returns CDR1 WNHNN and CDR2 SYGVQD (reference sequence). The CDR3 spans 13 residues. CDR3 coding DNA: TGCGCCAGCAGTCCGGGACAGGCCTACGAGCAGTACTTC. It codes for CASSPGQAYEQYF.

CDR3 amino acids: CASSLASTSGPEETQYF. Written as DNA, the CDR3 is TGTGCCAGCAGCTTGGCTTCGACTAGCGGTCCGGAGGAGACCCAGTACTTC. The genes are TRBV5-8 and TRBJ2-5, with TRBD2 matching over 9 bases. V lost 0 bases to trimming and J lost 5 bases; unmatched junction nucleotides: 11. This CDR3 comprises 17 residues. Germline CDR1 reads SGHTS; CDR2 reads YDEGEE. Full variable domain (missing parts from reference TRBV5-8 and TRBJ2-5): EAGVTQSPTHLIKTRGQQATLRCSPISGHTSVYWYQQALGLGLQFLLWYDEGEERNRGNFPPRFSGRQFPNYSSELNVNALELEDSALYLCASSLASTSGPEETQYFGPGTRLLVL.

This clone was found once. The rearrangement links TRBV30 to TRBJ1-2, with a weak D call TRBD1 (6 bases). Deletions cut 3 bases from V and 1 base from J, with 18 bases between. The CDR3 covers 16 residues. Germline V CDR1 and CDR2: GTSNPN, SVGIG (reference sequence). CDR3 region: CAWSPSRGLFNYGYTF. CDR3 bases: TGTGCCTGGAGCCCGTCGCGGGGGCTCTTTAACTATGGCTACACCTTC.

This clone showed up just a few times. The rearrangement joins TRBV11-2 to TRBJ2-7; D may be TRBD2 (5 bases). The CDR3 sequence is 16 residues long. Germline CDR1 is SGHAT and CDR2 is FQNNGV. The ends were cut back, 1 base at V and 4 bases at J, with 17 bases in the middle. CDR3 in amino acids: CASSLGPSGVIYEQYF. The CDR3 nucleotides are TGTGCCAGCAGCTTAGGCCCCTCCGGGGTGATTTACGAGCAGTACTTC.

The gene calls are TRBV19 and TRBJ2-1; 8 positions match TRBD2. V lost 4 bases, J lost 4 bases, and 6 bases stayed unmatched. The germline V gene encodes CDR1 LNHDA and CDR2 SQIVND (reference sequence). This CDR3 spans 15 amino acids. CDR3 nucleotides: TGTGCCAGTAGTACCAGCGGGGGCGATTACAATGAGCAGTTCTTC. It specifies CASSTSGGDYNEQFF.

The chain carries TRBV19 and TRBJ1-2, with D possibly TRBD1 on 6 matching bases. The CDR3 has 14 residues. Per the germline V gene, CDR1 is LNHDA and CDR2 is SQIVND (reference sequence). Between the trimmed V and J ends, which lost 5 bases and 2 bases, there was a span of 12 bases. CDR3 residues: CASSPSGENYGYTF. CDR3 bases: TGTGCCAGTAGTCCTTCAGGGGAGAACTATGGCTACACCTTC.

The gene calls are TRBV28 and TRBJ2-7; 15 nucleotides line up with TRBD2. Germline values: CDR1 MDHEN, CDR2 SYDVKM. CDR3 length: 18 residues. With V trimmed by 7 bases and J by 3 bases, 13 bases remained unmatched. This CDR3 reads CASKTPGLAGGGVYEQYF. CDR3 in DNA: TGTGCCAGCAAAACACCGGGACTAGCGGGAGGCGGCGTCTACGAGCAGTACTTC.

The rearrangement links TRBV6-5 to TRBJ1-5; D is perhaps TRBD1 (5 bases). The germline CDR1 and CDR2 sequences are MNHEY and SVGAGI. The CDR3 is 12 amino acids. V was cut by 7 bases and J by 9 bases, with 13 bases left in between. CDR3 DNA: TGTGCCAGCAAGGTCGGGGGGGGGCCCCAGCATTTT. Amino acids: CASKVGGGPQHF.

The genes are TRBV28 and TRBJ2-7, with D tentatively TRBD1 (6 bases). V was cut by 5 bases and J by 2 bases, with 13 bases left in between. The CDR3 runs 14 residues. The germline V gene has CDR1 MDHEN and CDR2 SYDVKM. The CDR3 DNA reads TGTGCCAGCAGTGCCGGACAGTTAGCCTACGAGCAGTACTTC. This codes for CASSAGQLAYEQYF.

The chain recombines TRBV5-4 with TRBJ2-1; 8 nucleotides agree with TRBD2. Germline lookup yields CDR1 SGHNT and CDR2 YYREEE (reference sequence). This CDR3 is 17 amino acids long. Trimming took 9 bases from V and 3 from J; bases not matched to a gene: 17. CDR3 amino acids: CATTQAAGGISYNEQFF. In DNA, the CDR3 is TGTGCCACCACCCAAGCTGCGGGAGGAATTAGCTACAATGAGCAGTTCTTC. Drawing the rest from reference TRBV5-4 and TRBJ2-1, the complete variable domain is ETGVTQSPTHLIKTRGQQVTLRCSSQSGHNTVSWYQQALGQGPQFIFQYYREEENGRGNFPPRFSGLQFPNYSSELNVNALELDDSALYLCATTQAAGGISYNEQFFGPGTRLTVL.

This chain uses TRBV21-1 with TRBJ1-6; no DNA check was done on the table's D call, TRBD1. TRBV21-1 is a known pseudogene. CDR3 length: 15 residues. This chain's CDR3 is CASTLKGGGDSPLHF. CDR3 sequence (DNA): TGTGCCAGCACCCTAAAAGGGGGTGGAGATTCACCCCTCCACTTT.

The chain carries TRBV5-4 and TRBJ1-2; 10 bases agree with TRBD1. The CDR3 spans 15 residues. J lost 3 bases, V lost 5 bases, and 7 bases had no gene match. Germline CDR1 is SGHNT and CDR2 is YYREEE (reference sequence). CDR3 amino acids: CASSKQGQGYYGYTF. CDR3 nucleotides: TGTGCCAGCAGTAAGCAGGGACAGGGGTACTATGGCTACACCTTC.

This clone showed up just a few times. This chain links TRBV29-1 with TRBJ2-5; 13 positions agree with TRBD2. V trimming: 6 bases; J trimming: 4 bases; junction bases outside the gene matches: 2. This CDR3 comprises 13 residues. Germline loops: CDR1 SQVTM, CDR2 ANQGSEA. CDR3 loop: CSVRLAGGETQYF. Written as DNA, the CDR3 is TGCAGCGTAAGACTAGCGGGGGGAGAGACCCAGTACTTC.

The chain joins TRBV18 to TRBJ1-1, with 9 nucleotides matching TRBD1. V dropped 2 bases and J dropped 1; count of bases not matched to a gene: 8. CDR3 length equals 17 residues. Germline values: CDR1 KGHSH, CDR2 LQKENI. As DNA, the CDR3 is TGTGCCAGCTCACCAGGGAACAGGGGGCAGACGAACACTGAAGCTTTCTTT. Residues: CASSPGNRGQTNTEAFF. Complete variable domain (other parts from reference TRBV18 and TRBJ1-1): NAGVMQNPRHLVRRRGQEARLRCSPMKGHSHVYWYRQLPEEGLKFMVYLQKENIIDESGMPKERFSAEFPKEGPSILRIQQVVRGDSAAYFCASSPGNRGQTNTEAFFGQGTRLTVV.

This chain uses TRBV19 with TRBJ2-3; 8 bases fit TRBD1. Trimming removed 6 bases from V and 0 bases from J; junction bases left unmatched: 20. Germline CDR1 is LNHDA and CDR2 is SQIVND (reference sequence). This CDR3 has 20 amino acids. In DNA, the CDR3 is TGTGCCAGTAGCCGAGCCGGGACAGGTTTTCGGGGTTCTAGCACAGATACGCAGTATTTT. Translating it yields CASSRAGTGFRGSSTDTQYF.

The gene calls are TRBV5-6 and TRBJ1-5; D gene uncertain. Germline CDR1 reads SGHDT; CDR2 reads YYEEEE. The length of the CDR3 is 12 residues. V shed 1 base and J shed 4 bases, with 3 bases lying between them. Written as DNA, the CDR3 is TGTGCCAGCAGCTTGTCTAATCAGCCCCAGCATTTT. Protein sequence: CASSLSNQPQHF. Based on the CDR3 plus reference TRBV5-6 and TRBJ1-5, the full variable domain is DAGVTQSPTHLIKTRGQQVTLRCSPKSGHDTVSWYQQALGQGPQFIFQYYEEEERQRGNFPDRFSGHQFPNYSSELNVNALLLGDSALYLCASSLSNQPQHFGDGTRLSIL.

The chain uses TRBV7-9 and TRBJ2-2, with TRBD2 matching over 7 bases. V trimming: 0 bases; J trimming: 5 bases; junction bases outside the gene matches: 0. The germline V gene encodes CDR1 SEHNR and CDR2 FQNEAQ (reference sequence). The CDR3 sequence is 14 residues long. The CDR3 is CASSLAGGTGELFF. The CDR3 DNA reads TGTGCCAGCAGCTTAGCGGGAGGGACCGGGGAGCTGTTTTTT.

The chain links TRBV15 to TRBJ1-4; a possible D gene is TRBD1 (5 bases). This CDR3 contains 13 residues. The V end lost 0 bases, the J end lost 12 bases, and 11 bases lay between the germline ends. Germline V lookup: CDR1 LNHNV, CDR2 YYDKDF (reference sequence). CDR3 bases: TGTGCCACCAGCAGAGATCGACAGTCAGAACTGTTTTTT. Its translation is CATSRDRQSELFF.

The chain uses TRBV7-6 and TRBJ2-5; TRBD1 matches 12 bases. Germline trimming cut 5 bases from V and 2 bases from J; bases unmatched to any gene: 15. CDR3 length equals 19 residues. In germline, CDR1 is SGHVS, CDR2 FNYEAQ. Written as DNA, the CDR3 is TGTGCCAGCAGCCTGCGGGACAGGGGGCGAGTGGGGATACAAGAGACCCAGTACTTC. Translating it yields CASSLRDRGRVGIQETQYF.

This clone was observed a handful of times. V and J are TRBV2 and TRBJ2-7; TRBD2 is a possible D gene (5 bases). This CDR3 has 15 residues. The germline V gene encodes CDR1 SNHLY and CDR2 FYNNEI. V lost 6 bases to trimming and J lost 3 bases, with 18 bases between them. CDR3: CASRYSVLGVYEQYF. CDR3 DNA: TGTGCCAGCAGGTATAGTGTGCTGGGAGTCTACGAGCAGTACTTC.

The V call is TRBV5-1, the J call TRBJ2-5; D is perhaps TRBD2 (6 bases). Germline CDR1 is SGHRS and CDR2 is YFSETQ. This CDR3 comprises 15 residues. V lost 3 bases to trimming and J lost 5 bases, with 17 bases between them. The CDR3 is CASSSTTSRGETQYF. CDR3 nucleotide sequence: TGCGCCAGCAGCTCAACTACCTCCCGGGGGGAGACCCAGTACTTC.

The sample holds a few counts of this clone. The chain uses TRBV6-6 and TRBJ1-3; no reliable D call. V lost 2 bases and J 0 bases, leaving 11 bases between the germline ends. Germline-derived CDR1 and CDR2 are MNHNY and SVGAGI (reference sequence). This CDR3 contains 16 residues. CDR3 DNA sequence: TGTGCCAGCAGTTACCTTGGCTCCAGCTCTGGAAACACCATATATTTT. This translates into CASSYLGSSSGNTIYF.

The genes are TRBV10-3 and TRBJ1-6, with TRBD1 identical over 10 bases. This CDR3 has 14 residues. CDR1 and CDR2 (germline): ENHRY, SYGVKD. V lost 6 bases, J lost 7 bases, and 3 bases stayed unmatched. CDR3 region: CAISPGQGNSPLHF. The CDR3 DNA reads TGTGCCATCAGCCCGGGACAGGGGAATTCACCCCTCCACTTT.